This TCR beta chain was recorded in a study of blood T cell repertoires in COVID-19. Study background: Spain, Italy and the United States supplied samples that represented acute and convalescent COVID-19. Sample material is recorded as cDNA or gDNA derived from T cells, B-cell-depleted T cells, or PBMCs.

Authors' data handling: Estimation of nucleated cell counts was performed using reference gene primer amplification. This table comes from immunoSEQ multiplex PCR, and its TCRdb copy is limited to in-frame clones, with some not included. V and J calls plus clone size are reproduced from that table; the DNA served to infer D and trimming. Altogether hundreds of thousands of clones are present, around 88% being singletons, with the ten largest covering approximately 5.4%. Per the germline V gene, CDR1 is KGHDR and CDR2 is SFDVKD. Trimming pared 1 base from V and 9 bases from J, leaving 6 bases between. CDR3 length equals 12 residues.

The chain carries TRBV24-1 and TRBJ2-1; D is unclear. Sequencing input: peripheral blood. The clonotype was recovered from a man at least 80 years old with acute or convalescent COVID-19. CDR3 region: CATSDLALEQFF. The CDR3 DNA follows: TGTGCCACCAGTGATTTAGCCCTTGAGCAGTTCTTC.